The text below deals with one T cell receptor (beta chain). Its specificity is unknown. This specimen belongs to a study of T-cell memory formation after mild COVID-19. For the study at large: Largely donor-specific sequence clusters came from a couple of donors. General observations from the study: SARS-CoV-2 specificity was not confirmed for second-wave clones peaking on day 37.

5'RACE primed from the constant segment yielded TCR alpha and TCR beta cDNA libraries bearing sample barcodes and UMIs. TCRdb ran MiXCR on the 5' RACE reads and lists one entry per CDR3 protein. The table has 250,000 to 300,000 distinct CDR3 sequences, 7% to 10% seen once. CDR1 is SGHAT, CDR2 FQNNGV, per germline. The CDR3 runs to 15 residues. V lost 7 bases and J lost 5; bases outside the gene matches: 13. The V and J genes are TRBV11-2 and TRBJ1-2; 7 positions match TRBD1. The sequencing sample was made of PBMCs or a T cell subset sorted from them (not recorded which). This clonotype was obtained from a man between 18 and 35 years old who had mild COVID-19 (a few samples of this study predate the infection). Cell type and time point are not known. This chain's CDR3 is CASKYRDSSFYGYTF. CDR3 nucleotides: TGTGCCAGCAAATACCGGGACAGTTCTTTTTATGGCTACACCTTC.